The 15 T cell receptor beta chains reported below all come from one sample, sequenced in a study of blood T cell repertoires in COVID-19. The method was immunoSEQ multiplex PCR; TCRdb's version includes in-frame clones alone and lacks a portion of them. The sample lists some 130,000 clones, about nine tenths occurring once. Specimen: peripheral blood. These receptors were taken from a man aged 50 or older with active COVID-19.

V gene TRBV12-5 combines with J gene TRBJ2-3, with 12 bases identical to TRBD2. Per germline, CDR1 LGHNT and CDR2 FRNRAP. This CDR3 has 18 residues. Losses at the gene ends were 2 bases for V and 5 bases for J; bases not matched to a gene: 11. The CDR3 protein is CASGLTRLAGVHRDTQYF. In DNA form, the CDR3 reads TGTGCTAGTGGTTTGACCCGACTAGCGGGAGTTCACAGAGATACGCAGTATTTT.

This chain connects TRBV5-1 to TRBJ2-2; TRBD1 matches at 7 bases. CDR3 length equals 15 residues. CDR1 SGHRS and CDR2 YFSETQ come from the germline V gene. V lost 2 bases, J lost 3 bases, and 4 bases stayed unmatched. In DNA form, the CDR3 reads TGCGCCAGCAGCTTCGGGGACAGCTACACCGGGGAGCTGTTTTTT. It encodes CASSFGDSYTGELFF.

The genes are TRBV27 and TRBJ2-3, with unresolved D. V lost 3 bases and J 2 bases, leaving 12 bases between the germline ends. The CDR3 is 15 amino acids. Germline assignment: CDR1 MNHEY and CDR2 SMNVEV (reference sequence). The CDR3 sequence: CASSFSRLPTDTQYF. The DNA of the CDR3 is TGTGCCAGCAGTTTCTCTAGACTCCCCACAGATACGCAGTATTTT.

The V gene is TRBV28, the J gene TRBJ2-7; 7 bases are a match to TRBD1. Looked up from germline, CDR1 is MDHEN and CDR2 is SYDVKM. CDR3 length equals 16 residues. After removal of 5 bases from V and 0 bases from J, the junction contained 10 bases not matched to a gene. The CDR3 loop is CASSTPGTVVSYEQYV. CDR3 DNA: TGTGCCAGCAGTACCCCCGGGACAGTGGTCTCCTACGAGCAGTACGTC.

In its sample, this clone was seen a few times. The chain recombines TRBV5-4 with TRBJ2-3, with D unclear. Germline assignment: CDR1 SGHNT and CDR2 YYREEE (reference sequence). Between the trimmed V and J ends, which lost 4 bases and 6 bases, there was a span of 12 bases. The CDR3 runs 13 residues. The CDR3 protein is CASSLLQLDTQYF. The CDR3 coding sequence is TGTGCCAGCAGCCTGCTGCAGTTGGATACGCAGTATTTT.

The CDR3, as DNA: TGTGCCAGCAGTGAAGCGAGTATTGTGGGAGGCCTCACAGATACGCAGTATTTT. This encodes CASSEASIVGGLTDTQYF. The chain is built from TRBV6-1 and TRBJ2-3; D perhaps matches TRBD2 (6 bases). Per germline, CDR1 MNHNS and CDR2 SASEGT. V was shortened by 0 bases and J by 2 bases, with 18 bases between the two germline ends. This CDR3 comprises 18 residues.

V usage is TRBV6-6 and J usage is TRBJ2-3, with D perhaps given as TRBD1 or TRBD2 (9 bases each). Germline V lookup: CDR1 MNHNY, CDR2 SVGAGI (reference sequence). Trimming left V 8 bases short and J 0 bases short, with 27 bases between. The CDR3 has 19 amino acids. Written as DNA, the CDR3 is TGTGCCAGCCGTCGGGACAGGGAAGGGCTAGCGGGGAGCACAGATACGCAGTATTTT. This codes for CASRRDREGLAGSTDTQYF.

This rearrangement joins TRBV19 to TRBJ1-5, with 8 bases lining up with TRBD1. This CDR3 comprises 15 residues. The V gene end was trimmed by 7 bases and the J gene end by 4 bases; junction bases not matched to a gene: 9. From germline, CDR1 is LNHDA and CDR2 SQIVND (reference sequence). The CDR3 bases are TGTGCCAGTACAATCGGACAGGGTGGGAATCAGCCCCAGCATTTT. The encoded protein is CASTIGQGGNQPQHF.

The chain uses TRBV7-6 and TRBJ2-2; 8 bases line up with TRBD2. Germline V gene lookup returns CDR1 SGHVS and CDR2 FNYEAQ. This CDR3 has 18 amino acids. V lost 5 bases to trimming and J lost 4 bases; unmatched junction nucleotides: 15. As DNA, the CDR3 is TGTGCCAGCAGCCCAGAGCGGGAGATAGTACCCTCCACCGGGGAGCTGTTTTTT. It translates to CASSPEREIVPSTGELFF.

This chain connects TRBV19 to TRBJ1-2; 9 bases map to TRBD1. CDR1 is LNHDA, CDR2 SQIVND, per germline (reference sequence). The CDR3 is 19 amino acids. V was pared by 2 bases and J by 0 bases, with 13 bases of the junction left unmatched. The CDR3 region is CASSIWLATGGFANYGYTF. The CDR3, as DNA: TGTGCCAGTAGTATATGGCTGGCGACAGGGGGTTTCGCTAACTATGGCTACACCTTC.

V is TRBV5-1 and J is TRBJ2-7; weak D call: TRBD1 (5 bases). The CDR3 runs to 15 residues. Trimming cost V 4 bases and J 1 base, with 15 bases left between them. CDR1 and CDR2 (germline): SGHRS, YFSETQ. The CDR3: CASSLPTEISYEQYF. CDR3 nucleotide sequence: TGCGCCAGCAGCCTTCCGACAGAGATTTCCTACGAGCAGTACTTC.

The rearrangement joins TRBV7-6 to TRBJ2-3, with 15 bases lining up with TRBD2. Germline lookup yields CDR1 SGHVS and CDR2 FNYEAQ. V lost 3 bases, J lost 5 bases, and 12 bases stayed unmatched. CDR3 size: 19 residues. CDR3 nucleotides: TGTGCCAGCAGCTTCGGCCGGAGGACTAGCGGGGGGGCAGGAGATACGCAGTATTTT. Translation: CASSFGRRTSGGAGDTQYF.

V is TRBV5-1 and J is TRBJ2-3; tentatively, D is TRBD1 (6 bases). Germline CDR1 reads SGHRS; CDR2 reads YFSETQ. Trimming stripped 0 bases from V and 0 bases from J, with 14 bases between. The length of the CDR3 is 17 residues. The CDR3 DNA follows: TGCGCCAGCAGCTTGGCCGACCGGACAGCAAGCACAGATACGCAGTATTTT. Its protein product is CASSLADRTASTDTQYF.

The chain employs TRBV11-2 and TRBJ1-1, with D possibly being TRBD1 (6 bases). CDR1 SGHAT and CDR2 FQNNGV come from the germline V gene. This CDR3 contains 13 residues. The V gene lost 5 bases and the J gene lost 4 bases, with 11 bases spanning the gap. This CDR3 reads CASSHREGTEAFF. CDR3 nucleotides: TGTGCCAGCAGCCACAGGGAGGGCACTGAAGCTTTCTTT.

The chain combines TRBV7-7 with TRBJ2-3, with 9 bases lining up with TRBD1. This CDR3 region has 15 residues. The germline CDR1 and CDR2 sequences are SSHAT and FNYEAQ (reference sequence). Losses at the gene ends were 3 bases for V and 2 bases for J; bases not matched to a gene: 3. In DNA form, the CDR3 reads TGTGCCAGCAGCTTGACAGGGGGACTCACAGATACGCAGTATTTT. It is translated as CASSLTGGLTDTQYF.